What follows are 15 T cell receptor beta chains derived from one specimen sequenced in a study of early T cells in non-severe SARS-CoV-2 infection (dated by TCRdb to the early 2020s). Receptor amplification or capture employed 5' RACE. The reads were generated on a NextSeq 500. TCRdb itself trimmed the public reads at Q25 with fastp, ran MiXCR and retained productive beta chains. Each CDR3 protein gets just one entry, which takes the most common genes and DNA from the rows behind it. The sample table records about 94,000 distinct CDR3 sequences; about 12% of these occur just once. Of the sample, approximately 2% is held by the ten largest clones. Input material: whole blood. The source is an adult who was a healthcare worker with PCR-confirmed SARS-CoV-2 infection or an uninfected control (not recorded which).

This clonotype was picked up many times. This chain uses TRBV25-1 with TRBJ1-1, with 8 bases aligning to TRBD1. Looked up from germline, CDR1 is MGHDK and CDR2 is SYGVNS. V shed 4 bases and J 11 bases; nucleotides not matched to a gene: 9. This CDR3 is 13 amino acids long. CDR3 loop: CASSGGQGLGAFF. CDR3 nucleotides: TGTGCCAGCAGTGGCGGACAGGGTCTTGGGGCTTTCTTT. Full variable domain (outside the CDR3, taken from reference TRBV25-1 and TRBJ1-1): EADIYQTPRYLVIGTGKKITLECSQTMGHDKMYWYQQDPGMELHLIHYSYGVNSTEKGDLSSESTVSRIRTEHFPLTLESARPSHTSQYLCASSGGQGLGAFFGQGTRLTVV.

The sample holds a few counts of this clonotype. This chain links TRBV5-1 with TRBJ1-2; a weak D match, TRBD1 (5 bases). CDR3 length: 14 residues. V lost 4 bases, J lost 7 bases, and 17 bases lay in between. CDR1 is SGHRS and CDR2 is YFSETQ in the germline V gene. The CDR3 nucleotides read TGCGCCAGCAGCGGGCAGGGAGGGGCGTTTGGCTACACCTTC. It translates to CASSGQGGAFGYTF.

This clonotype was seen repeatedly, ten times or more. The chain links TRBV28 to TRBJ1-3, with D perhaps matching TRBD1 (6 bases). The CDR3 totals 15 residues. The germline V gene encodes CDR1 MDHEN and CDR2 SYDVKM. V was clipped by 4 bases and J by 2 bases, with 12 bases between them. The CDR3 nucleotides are TGTGCCAGCAGTTCCGGCGGGGGGCCTGGAAACACCATATATTTT. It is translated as CASSSGGGPGNTIYF. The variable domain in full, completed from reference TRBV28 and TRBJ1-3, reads DVKVTQSSRYLVKRTGEKVFLECVQDMDHENMFWYRQDPGLGLRLIYFSYDVKMKEKGDIPEGYSVSREKKERFSLILESASTNQTSMYLCASSSGGGPGNTIYFGEGSWLTVV.

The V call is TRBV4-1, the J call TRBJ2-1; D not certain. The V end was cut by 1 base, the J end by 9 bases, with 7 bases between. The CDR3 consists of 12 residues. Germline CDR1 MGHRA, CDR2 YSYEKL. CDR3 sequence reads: CASSQGEGEQFF. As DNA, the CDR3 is TGCGCCAGCAGCCAAGGTGAAGGTGAGCAGTTCTTC.

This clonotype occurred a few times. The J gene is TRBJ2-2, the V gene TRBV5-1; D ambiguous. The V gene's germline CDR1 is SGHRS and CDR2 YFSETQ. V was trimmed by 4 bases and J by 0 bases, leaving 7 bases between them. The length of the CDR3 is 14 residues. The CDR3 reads CASSPGPNTGELFF. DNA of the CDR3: TGCGCCAGCAGCCCCGGACCGAACACCGGGGAGCTGTTTTTT.

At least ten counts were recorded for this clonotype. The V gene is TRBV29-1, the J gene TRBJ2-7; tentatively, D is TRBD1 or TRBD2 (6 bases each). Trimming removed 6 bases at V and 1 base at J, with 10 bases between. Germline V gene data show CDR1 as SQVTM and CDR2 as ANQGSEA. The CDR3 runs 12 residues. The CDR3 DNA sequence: TGCAGCGTAGGGGGGAATTCCTACGAGCAGTACTTC. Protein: CSVGGNSYEQYF.

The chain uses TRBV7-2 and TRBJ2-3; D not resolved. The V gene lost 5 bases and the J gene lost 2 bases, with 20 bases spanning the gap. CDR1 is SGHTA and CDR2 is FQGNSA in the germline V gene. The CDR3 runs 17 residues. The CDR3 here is CASSARRLSGFTDTQYF. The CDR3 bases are TGTGCCAGCAGCGCCCGACGGCTCTCCGGCTTCACAGATACGCAGTATTTT.

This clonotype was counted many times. This chain's CDR3 is CATRANTGELFF. The CDR3 bases are TGTGCCACTAGGGCGAACACCGGGGAGCTGTTTTTT. V and J are TRBV15 and TRBJ2-2; D is uncertain. Trimming took off 9 bases at V and 0 bases at J, with 5 bases between the two ends. The CDR3 is 12 amino acids. Germline lookup yields CDR1 LNHNV and CDR2 YYDKDF (reference sequence).

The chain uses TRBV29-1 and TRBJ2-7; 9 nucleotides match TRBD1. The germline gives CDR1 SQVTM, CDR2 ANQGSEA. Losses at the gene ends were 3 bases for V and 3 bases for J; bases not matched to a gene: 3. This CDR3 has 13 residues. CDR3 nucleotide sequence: TGCAGCGTTGAGGGGGACAGGGACTACGAGCAGTACTTC. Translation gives CSVEGDRDYEQYF.

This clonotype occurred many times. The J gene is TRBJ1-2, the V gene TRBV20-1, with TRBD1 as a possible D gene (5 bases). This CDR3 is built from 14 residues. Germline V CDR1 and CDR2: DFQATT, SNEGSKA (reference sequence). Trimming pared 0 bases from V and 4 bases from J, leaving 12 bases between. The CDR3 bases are TGCAGTGCTAGAGATGGGGCAGATCTCTATGGCTACACCTTC. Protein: CSARDGADLYGYTF.

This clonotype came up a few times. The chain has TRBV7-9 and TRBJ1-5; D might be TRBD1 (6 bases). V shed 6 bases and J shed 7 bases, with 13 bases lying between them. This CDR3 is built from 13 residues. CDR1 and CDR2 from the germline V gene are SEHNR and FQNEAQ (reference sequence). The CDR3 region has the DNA TGTGCCAGCAGTCAAGGACAGAGACAGCCCCAGCATTTT. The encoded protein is CASSQGQRQPQHF.

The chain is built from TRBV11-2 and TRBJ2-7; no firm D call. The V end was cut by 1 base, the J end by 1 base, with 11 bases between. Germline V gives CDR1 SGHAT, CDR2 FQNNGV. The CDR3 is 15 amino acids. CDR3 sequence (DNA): TGTGCCAGCAGCTTAGTTGGTCTCGGGTCCTACGAGCAGTACTTC. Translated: CASSLVGLGSYEQYF.

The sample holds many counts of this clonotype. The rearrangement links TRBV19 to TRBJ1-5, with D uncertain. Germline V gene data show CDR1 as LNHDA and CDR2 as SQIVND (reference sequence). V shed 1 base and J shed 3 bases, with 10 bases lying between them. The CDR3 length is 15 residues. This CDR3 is CASSIGGNYNQPQHF. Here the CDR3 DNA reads TGTGCCAGTAGTATAGGTGGCAATTACAATCAGCCCCAGCATTTT.

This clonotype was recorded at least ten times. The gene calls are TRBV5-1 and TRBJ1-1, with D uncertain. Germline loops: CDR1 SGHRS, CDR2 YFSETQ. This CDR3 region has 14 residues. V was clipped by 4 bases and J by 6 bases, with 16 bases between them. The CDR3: CASSPRAPQSEAFF. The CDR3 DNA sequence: TGCGCCAGCAGCCCCCGGGCACCCCAATCTGAAGCTTTCTTT.

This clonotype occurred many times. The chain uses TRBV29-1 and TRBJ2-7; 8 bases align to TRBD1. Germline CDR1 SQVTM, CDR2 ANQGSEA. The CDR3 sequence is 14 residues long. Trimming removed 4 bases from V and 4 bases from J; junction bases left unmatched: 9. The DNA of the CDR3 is TGCAGCGTTGTCGCGGGACAGGTAGGATACGAGCAGTACTTC. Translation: CSVVAGQVGYEQYF.